These 4 T cell receptor beta chains share one sample of origin, sequenced in a study of blood T cell repertoires in COVID-19. The method was immunoSEQ multiplex PCR; TCRdb's version includes in-frame clones alone and lacks a portion of them. The sample lists around 45,000 clones, around 90% occurring once. The material sequenced was peripheral blood. The receptors were sampled from a man older than 75 with acute or convalescent COVID-19.

CDR3: CASSEGTGNYGYTF. In DNA form, the CDR3 reads TGTGCCAGCAGTGAAGGGACAGGGAACTATGGCTACACCTTC. The chain employs TRBV6-1 and TRBJ1-2, with TRBD1 identical over 8 bases. CDR1 is MNHNS, CDR2 SASEGT, per germline. The CDR3 sequence is 14 residues long. V shed 1 base, J shed 2 bases, and the junction held 0 bases outside the gene matches.

The gene calls are TRBV18 and TRBJ2-5, with TRBD2 as a possible D gene (6 bases). V dropped 1 base and J dropped 2 bases, with 14 bases sitting between them. Germline V gives CDR1 KGHSH, CDR2 LQKENI. This CDR3 is built from 16 residues. CDR3 DNA sequence: TGTGCCAGCTCACCACTGGGGCGGGGCTTACAAGAGACCCAGTACTTC. The encoded protein is CASSPLGRGLQETQYF.

This sequence joins TRBV5-5 and TRBJ1-4; D call uncertain. This CDR3 comprises 13 residues. V lost 1 base, J lost 7 bases, and 8 bases lay in between. Germline CDR1 reads SGHKS; CDR2 reads YYEKEE (reference sequence). The CDR3, as DNA: TGTGCCAGCAGCTTGATCTATGGTGAAAAACTGTTTTTT. Residues: CASSLIYGEKLFF.

The chain is built from TRBV11-3 and TRBJ2-1, with 7 bases identical to TRBD1. The CDR3 extends over 13 amino acids. V shed 5 bases, J shed 6 bases, and the junction held 4 bases outside the gene matches. Per the germline V gene, CDR1 is SGHNT and CDR2 is YENEEA. The CDR3 DNA is TGTGCCAGCAGCCCGGGACAGCTCAATGAGCAGTTCTTC. The encoded protein is CASSPGQLNEQFF.